Following are 6 T cell receptor beta chains from one sample sequenced in a study of T cells in Graves' hyperthyroidism and ophthalmopathy. Template material for amplifying TCR beta CDR3 regions consisted of RNA transcripts. The HTBI set primed first-round TCR CDR3 RT-PCR. TCRdb passed the multiplex PCR reads through MiXCR, listing each CDR3 protein once. In the table there are 400,000 to 500,000 distinct CDR3 sequences, roughly an eighth of which are singletons. Sequencing was performed on blood. Receptor source: a woman between 18 and 30 years old with Graves' hyperthyroidism.

This CDR3 is CASSVSWPGGVYEQYF. In DNA, the CDR3 is TGTGCCAGCAGCGTTTCTTGGCCGGGGGGGGTCTACGAGCAGTACTTC. The chain uses TRBV9 and TRBJ2-7; the match to TRBD2 covers 8 bases. The CDR3 is 16 residues long. Germline loops: CDR1 SGDLS, CDR2 YYNGEE. The ends lost 2 bases at V and 3 bases at J; junction bases unmatched: 10.

This clonotype was observed at least ten times. This rearrangement joins TRBV29-1 to TRBJ1-1, with D possibly matching TRBD1 (5 bases). Germline assignment: CDR1 SQVTM and CDR2 ANQGSEA. Between the trimmed V and J ends, which lost 1 base and 0 bases, there was a span of 15 bases. The CDR3 extends over 16 amino acids. The CDR3 nucleotides are TGCAGCGTTGAAGGAAAGACCGGGACGGTGAACACTGAAGCTTTCTTT. Its protein product is CSVEGKTGTVNTEAFF.

The V call is TRBV19, the J call TRBJ2-5; D possibly corresponds to TRBD2 (6 bases). V lost 4 bases and J lost 0, with 12 bases in between. The CDR3 spans 15 residues. The V gene's germline CDR1 is LNHDA and CDR2 SQIVND (reference sequence). In nucleotides, the CDR3 is TGTGCCAGTAGTAATCGCCTAGCGAACCAAGAGACCCAGTACTTC. Protein: CASSNRLANQETQYF.

This clonotype came up many times. This chain joins TRBV12-3 or TRBV12-4 and TRBJ1-5; 9 bases line up with TRBD1. The CDR3 covers 15 residues. Trimming at V came to 6 bases and at J to 4 bases, leaving 7 bases not matched to a gene. The CDR3 coding sequence is TGTGCCAGCAGCTTCACCGGGACAGGGAATCAGCCCCAGCATTTT. It is translated as CASSFTGTGNQPQHF.

This clonotype was seen at least ten times. The chain uses TRBV2 and TRBJ1-5; D is undetermined. Germline values: CDR1 SNHLY, CDR2 FYNNEI. This CDR3 spans 14 amino acids. Deletions cut 6 bases from V and 2 bases from J, with 11 bases between. CDR3 nucleotide sequence: TGTGCCAGCAGACCGAATGGGGGCAATCAGCCCCAGCATTTT. This encodes CASRPNGGNQPQHF.

The DNA for the CDR3 is TGTGCCAGCAGCGTAAAGGAGGGCCTGTTGAACGAGCAGTACTTC. As protein: CASSVKEGLLNEQYF. The chain joins TRBV9 to TRBJ2-7, with D perhaps TRBD2 (6 bases). The CDR3 is 15 residues long. Trimming shortened V by 1 base and J by 5 bases, and 16 bases separated the two germline ends. Germline V CDR1 and CDR2: SGDLS, YYNGEE.